The entry that follows covers one T cell receptor (beta chain) sequence. The antigen it binds to is not known. Base-call qualities are not available, and no considerably larger clone is one nucleotide away. The germline ends are 11 bases apart after V is trimmed by 0 bases and J by 2 bases. From a lookup of the germline V gene, CDR1 and CDR2 are LGHNA and YSLEER. Including the terminal cysteine and phenylalanine, the CDR3 comprises 15 residues. Here the CDR3 DNA is all that survives: 45 bases in frame from base 1. The data derive from a study of sequential checkpoint blockade in melanoma (dated by TCRdb to about 2019). Describing the broader study: In a 1:1 randomization, patients received either first-line nivolumab then ipilimumab (arm A) or ipilimumab then nivolumab (arm B). Maintenance nivolumab came after both trial sequences. Study-wide findings and limitations: Larger, independent patient cohorts are needed to validate the response-prediction model that combines TCR metrics and mutation burden.

TCRbeta CDR3 regions were immunosequenced from genomic DNA with the immunoSEQ Assay. Before high-throughput sequencing, the genomic DNA was amplified using bias-controlled multiplex PCR. Processing in the source paper ran as follows. To quantify the absolute abundance of each unique TCRbeta CDR3 region, the sequences were collapsed and filtered. Clonality, defined as 1 minus Pielou's evenness, was calculated using only productive rearrangements. Clones with significantly greater frequencies in on-treatment versus baseline samples were identified using a previously published method. TCRdb limited this immuneACCESS table to in-frame rearrangements with V and J called. A share of clones is missing; checked studies link under half to unresolved V genes, and the rest is unexplained. For V, J and clone size, that table is used; D and trimming come from the DNA. The table for this sample lists 8,500 to 10,000 clones; 50% to 60% of them were counted only once. The ten largest clones take up 35% to 50% of the sample.

Per the publication, the treatment or condition label means: randomized to nivolumab then ipilimumab (arm A) or the reverse (arm B). None of the patients in the trial had previously been given DNA-damaging chemotherapy. Thawed PBMCs were sorted on a FACS Aria II flow cytometer to isolate live CD3+CD8+ cells negative for CD19 and CD56. The samples were obtained from melanoma patients enrolled in CheckMate 064, an open-label, randomized phase II trial testing sequential checkpoint blockade. Peripheral blood mononuclear cells were collected by leukapheresis, purified using Ficoll-Paque, and frozen in human serum containing roughly 10% DMSO. Immediately after sorting, the purity of sorted blood CD3+CD8+ cells was verified to be >95%, after which DNA was extracted.

Source: CD8+ T cells sorted from blood (inferred from file names), taken from a patient given nivolumab and ipilimumab in sequence. The source is a human donor with melanoma. The chain joins TRBV4-3 to TRBJ2-7; matching of 6 bases hints at TRBD2 as the D gene. The nucleotide sequence is given as TGCGCCAGCAGCCAAGATGGCGGGGTTCCCTACGAGCAGTACTTC. This yields the protein CASSQDGGVPYEQYF.